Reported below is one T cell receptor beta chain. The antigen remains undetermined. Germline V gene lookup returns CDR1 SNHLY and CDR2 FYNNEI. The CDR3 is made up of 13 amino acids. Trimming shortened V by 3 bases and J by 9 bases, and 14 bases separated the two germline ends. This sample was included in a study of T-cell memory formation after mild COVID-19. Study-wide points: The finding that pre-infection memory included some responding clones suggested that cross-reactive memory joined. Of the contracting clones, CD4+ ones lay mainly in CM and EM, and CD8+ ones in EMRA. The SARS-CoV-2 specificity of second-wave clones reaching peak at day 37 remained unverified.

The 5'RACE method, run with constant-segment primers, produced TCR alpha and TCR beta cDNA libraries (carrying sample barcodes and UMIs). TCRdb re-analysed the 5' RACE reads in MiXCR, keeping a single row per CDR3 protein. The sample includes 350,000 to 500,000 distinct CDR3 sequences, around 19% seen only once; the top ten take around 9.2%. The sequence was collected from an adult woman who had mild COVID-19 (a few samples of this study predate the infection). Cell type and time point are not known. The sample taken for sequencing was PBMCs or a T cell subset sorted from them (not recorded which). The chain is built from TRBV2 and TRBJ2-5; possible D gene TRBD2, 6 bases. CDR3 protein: CASSDRGASAQYF. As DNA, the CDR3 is TGTGCCAGCAGTGATCGCGGGGCCTCGGCCCAGTACTTC. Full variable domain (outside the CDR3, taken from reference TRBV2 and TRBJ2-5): EPEVTQTPSHQVTQMGQEVILRCVPISNHLYFYWYRQILGQKVEFLVSFYNNEISEKSEIFDDQFSVERPDGSNFTLKIRSTKLEDSAMYFCASSDRGASAQYFGPGTRLLVL.